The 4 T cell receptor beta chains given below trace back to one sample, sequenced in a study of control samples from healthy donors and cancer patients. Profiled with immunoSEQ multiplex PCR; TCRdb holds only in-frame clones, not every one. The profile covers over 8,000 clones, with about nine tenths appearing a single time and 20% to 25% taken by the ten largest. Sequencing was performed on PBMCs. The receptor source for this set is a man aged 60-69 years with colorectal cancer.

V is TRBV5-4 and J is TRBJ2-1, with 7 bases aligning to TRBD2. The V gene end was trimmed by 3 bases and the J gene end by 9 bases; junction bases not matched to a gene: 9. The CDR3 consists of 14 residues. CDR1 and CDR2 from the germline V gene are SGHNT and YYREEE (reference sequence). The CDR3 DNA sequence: TGTGCCAGCAGCTGGGGGGGGGTTACAAGTGAGCAGTTCTTC. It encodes CASSWGGVTSEQFF.

The CDR3 loop reads CAWLKGGLGGYTF. Here the CDR3 DNA reads TGTGCCTGGCTGAAGGGGGGGCTGGGTGGCTACACCTTC. This sequence joins TRBV30 and TRBJ1-2; D possibly corresponds to TRBD1 (6 bases). In germline, CDR1 is GTSNPN, CDR2 SVGIG (reference sequence). V was cut by 5 bases and J by 7 bases, with 17 bases left in between. This CDR3 has 13 residues.

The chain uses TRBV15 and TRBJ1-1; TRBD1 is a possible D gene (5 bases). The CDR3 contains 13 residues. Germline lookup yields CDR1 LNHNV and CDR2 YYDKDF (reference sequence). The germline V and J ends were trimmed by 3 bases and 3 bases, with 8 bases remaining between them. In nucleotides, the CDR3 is TGTGCCACCAGCAGCAGGGCGGACACTGAAGCTTTCTTT. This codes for CATSSRADTEAFF.

Here the CDR3 reads CASSLGGDSYEQYF. CDR3 in DNA: TGTGCCAGCAGCTTAGGGGGGGACTCCTACGAGCAGTACTTC. The chain has TRBV7-2 and TRBJ2-7; maybe TRBD2 (6 bases). Germline V CDR1 and CDR2: SGHTA, FQGNSA. The CDR3 loop spans 14 amino acids. The V gene lost 1 base and the J gene lost 0 bases, with 7 bases spanning the gap.